These T cell receptor beta chains were read from a single sample in a study of blood T cell repertoires in COVID-19. Profiling relied on immunoSEQ multiplex PCR, and the TCRdb table lists in-frame clones only, not all of them. The sample consists of under 200,000 clones, approximately 90% of them appearing once. The sample was peripheral blood. Source of these receptors: a man between 18 and 35 years old with COVID-19, enrolled during active disease. Each CDR3 is given with its conserved first and last residue.

j_call v_call cdr3_aa
TRBJ1-2 TRBV5-6 CASSFGGAYGYTF
TRBJ2-7 TRBV15 CATSREVGGGYEQYF
TRBJ2-1 TRBV5-6 CASSLGTGGAGNEQFF
TRBJ1-2 TRBV9 CASSGYTDGNNYGYTF
TRBJ2-7 TRBV7-6 CASSLPSGPSYEQYF
TRBJ2-7 TRBV11-2 CASSRHHPGQGYSEQYF
TRBJ2-1 TRBV5-1 CASRTLAGAWEQFF
TRBJ2-5 TRBV7-8 CASSFSGGSFQETQYF
TRBJ2-7 TRBV27 CALQGAQYEQYF
TRBJ2-3 TRBV18 CASSPRGGPSPDTQYF
TRBJ2-1 TRBV9 CASSVRDLNEQFF
TRBJ2-3 TRBV4-1 CASSPRAGGPDTQYF
TRBJ2-7 TRBV19 CASSIALADSYEQYF
TRBJ2-5 TRBV19 CASSNSASRKETQYF
TRBJ1-6 TRBV6-5 CASLPDRAVSPLHF
TRBJ2-7 TRBV2 CASRDSGTGIYEQYF
TRBJ2-2 TRBV11-2 CASSLRLAGATNTGELFF
TRBJ1-2 TRBV7-9 CASSLATGGDYGYTF
TRBJ2-3 TRBV3-1/TRBV3-2 CASSQDGGRPQRGTDTQYF
TRBJ2-1 TRBV7-7 CASAQGQGFNEQFF
TRBJ2-3 TRBV7-2 CASSSVESTQYF
TRBJ1-1 TRBV7-9 CASSLAAGVPEAFF
TRBJ2-7 TRBV6-2/TRBV6-3 CASSYLGQRLSYEQYF
TRBJ2-1 TRBV5-4 CASSQTSGRIDGEQFF
TRBJ2-4 TRBV19 CASGWANIQYF
TRBJ1-2 TRBV28 CASSPSRTVYGYTF